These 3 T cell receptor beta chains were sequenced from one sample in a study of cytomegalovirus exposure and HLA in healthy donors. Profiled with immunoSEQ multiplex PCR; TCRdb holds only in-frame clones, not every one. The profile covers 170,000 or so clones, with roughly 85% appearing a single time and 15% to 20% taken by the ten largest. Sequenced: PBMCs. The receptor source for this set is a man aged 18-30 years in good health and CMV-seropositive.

The CDR3 DNA reads TGTGCCAGCAGACCAAGACAGGCTAATTCACCCCTCCACTTT. As protein: CASRPRQANSPLHF. This chain links TRBV2 with TRBJ1-6, with D perhaps TRBD1 (6 bases). V was clipped by 6 bases and J by 6 bases, with 12 bases between them. CDR1 is SNHLY and CDR2 is FYNNEI in the germline V gene. This CDR3 has 14 residues.

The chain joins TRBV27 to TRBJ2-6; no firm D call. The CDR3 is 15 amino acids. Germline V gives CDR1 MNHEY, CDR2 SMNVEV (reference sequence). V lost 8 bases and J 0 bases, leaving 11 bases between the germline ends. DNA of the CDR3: TGTGCCAGCGGGCTACGGCTCTCTGGGGCCAACGTCCTGACTTTC. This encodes CASGLRLSGANVLTF.

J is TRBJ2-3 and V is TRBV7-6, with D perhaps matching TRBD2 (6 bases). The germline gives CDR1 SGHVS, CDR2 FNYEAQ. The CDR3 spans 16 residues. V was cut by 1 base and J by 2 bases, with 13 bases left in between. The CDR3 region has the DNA TGTGCCAGCAGCTTAGAACCGGGGGACTCCACAGATACGCAGTATTTT. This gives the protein CASSLEPGDSTDTQYF.